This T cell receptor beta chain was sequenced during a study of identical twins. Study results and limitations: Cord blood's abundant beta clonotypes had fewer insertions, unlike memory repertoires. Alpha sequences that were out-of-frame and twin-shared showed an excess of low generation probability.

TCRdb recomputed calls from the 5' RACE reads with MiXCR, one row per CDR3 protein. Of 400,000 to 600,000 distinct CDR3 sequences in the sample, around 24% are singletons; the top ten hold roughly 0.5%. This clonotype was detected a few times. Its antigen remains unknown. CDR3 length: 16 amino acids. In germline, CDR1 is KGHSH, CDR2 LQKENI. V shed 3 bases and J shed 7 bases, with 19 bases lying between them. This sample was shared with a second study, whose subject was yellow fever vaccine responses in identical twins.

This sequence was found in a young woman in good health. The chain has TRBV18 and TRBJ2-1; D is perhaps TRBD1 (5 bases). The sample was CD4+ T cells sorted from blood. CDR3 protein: CASSPQPGWALNEQFF. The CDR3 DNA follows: TGTGCCAGCTCACCGCAGCCAGGGTGGGCTTTAAATGAGCAGTTCTTC.